The 8 T cell receptor beta chains below all came from one sample that was sequenced in a study of T cells in Graves' hyperthyroidism and ophthalmopathy. Template material for amplifying TCR beta CDR3 regions consisted of RNA transcripts. The TCR CDR3 first-round RT-PCR relied on the HTBI primer set. In TCRdb, the multiplex PCR reads were re-called with MiXCR into one record per CDR3 protein. The data show hundreds of thousands of distinct CDR3 sequences, roughly 15% seen once. Sequenced sample: blood. Source of these receptors: a woman aged 40-49 years with Graves' ophthalmopathy.

This clonotype showed up many times. The rearrangement joins TRBV11-2 to TRBJ1-4, with D perhaps TRBD1 (6 bases). Germline V gene lookup returns CDR1 SGHAT and CDR2 FQNNGV. The CDR3 runs 14 residues. Between the trimmed V and J ends, which lost 4 bases and 4 bases, there was a span of 10 bases. The CDR3 protein is CASSSDRRNEKLFF. CDR3 nucleotides: TGTGCCAGCAGCTCGGACAGACGTAATGAAAAACTGTTTTTT.

The chain is built from TRBV3-1 and TRBJ1-5; D gene uncertain. The CDR3 is 15 amino acids. Germline CDR1 and CDR2: LGHDT and YNNKEL (reference sequence). Trimming shortened V by 4 bases and J by 3 bases, and 13 bases separated the two germline ends. CDR3 bases: TGTGCCAGCAGCCCCCCCCCCAGACACAATCAGCCCCAGCATTTT. Its protein is CASSPPPRHNQPQHF.

This clonotype was seen a few times. V is TRBV12-3 or TRBV12-4 and J is TRBJ1-2; D may be TRBD1 (6 bases). The CDR3 totals 12 residues. The ends were cut back, 4 bases at V and 7 bases at J, with 10 bases in the middle. The CDR3: CASSSGGAGYTF. The CDR3 region has the DNA TGTGCCAGCAGTTCTGGGGGCGCTGGCTACACCTTC.

This clonotype was counted ten times or more. This rearrangement joins TRBV29-1 to TRBJ2-1; 7 bases are a match to TRBD1. Germline V lookup: CDR1 SQVTM, CDR2 ANQGSEA. The CDR3 is made up of 11 amino acids. Trimming at V came to 6 bases and at J to 12 bases, leaving 8 bases not matched to a gene. The CDR3 DNA is TGCAGCGTCCGGACAGGCGACCGGCAGTTCTTC. This codes for CSVRTGDRQFF.

In this sample, this clonotype turned up many times. The rearrangement joins TRBV2 to TRBJ2-1, with 8 bases lining up with TRBD1. From germline, CDR1 is SNHLY and CDR2 FYNNEI. The CDR3 sequence is 16 residues long. The V and J ends lost 1 base and 6 bases, in that order; junction bases with no gene match: 8. The CDR3 region has the DNA TGTGCCAGCAGTGAAGGGAGGACAGGGCTGGGCAATGAGCAGTTCTTC. This sequence encodes CASSEGRTGLGNEQFF.

The chain has TRBV12-3 or TRBV12-4 and TRBJ2-2; D not resolved. This CDR3 region has 12 residues. V lost 7 bases, J lost 3 bases, and 6 bases lay in between. The CDR3 protein is CASKRYTGELFF. Written as DNA, the CDR3 is TGTGCCAGCAAACGTTACACCGGGGAGCTGTTTTTT.

This clonotype occurred a few times. This rearrangement joins TRBV5-1 to TRBJ1-1; D might be TRBD1 (6 bases). Looked up from germline, CDR1 is SGHRS and CDR2 is YFSETQ. This CDR3 contains 15 residues. V lost 4 bases, J lost 1 base, and 14 bases lay in between. The CDR3 nucleotides read TGCGCCAGCAGCCCCCTCCAAGGGGGGAACACTGAAGCTTTCTTT. Its protein is CASSPLQGGNTEAFF. Using reference TRBV5-1 and TRBJ1-1 for the parts outside the CDR3, the full variable domain is KAGVTQTPRYLIKTRGQQVTLSCSPISGHRSVSWYQQTPGQGLQFLFEYFSETQRNKGNFPGRFSGRQFSNSRSEMNVSTLELGDSALYLCASSPLQGGNTEAFFGQGTRLTVV.

The V and J genes are TRBV19 and TRBJ1-5; 7 bases align to TRBD1. There are 13 residues in the CDR3. J was trimmed by 4 bases and V by 6 bases; bases with no gene match: 3. Germline V lookup: CDR1 LNHDA, CDR2 SQIVND (reference sequence). Here the CDR3 reads CASRGQVNQPQHF. CDR3 nucleotide sequence: TGTGCCAGTAGAGGACAGGTAAATCAGCCCCAGCATTTT.